This T cell receptor beta chain is drawn from a study of neoadjuvant anti-PD-1 for oral cavity cancer. As for the study in general: Around day 43, patients without progression received a fourth nivolumab dose before surgery. Overall study findings and caveats: Only three patients per response group were TCR-analyzed; validation needed.

Per germline, CDR1 LGHNT and CDR2 FRNRAP. Trimming took 5 bases from V and 8 from J, leaving 9 bases between them. This CDR3 is 11 amino acids long. Noted time point: after neoadjuvant nivolumab, at surgical resection. Patients had newly diagnosed, untreated stage II-IVA oral cavity squamous cell carcinoma. These oral cavity squamous cell carcinomas were HPV-negative and locally advanced. This clone has just a few counts. Its antigen remains unidentified. The data were produced by immunoSEQ multiplex PCR, yet TCRdb's version contains in-frame clones alone and is incomplete. Altogether 20,000 to 25,000 clones are present, roughly 45% being singletons, with the ten largest covering about two fifths.

The gene calls are TRBV12-5 and TRBJ1-1; D is uncertain. Sequenced here: tumor tissue, sampled after nivolumab (anti-PD-1) treatment. This clonotype was obtained from a person between 40 and 85 years old with oral cavity squamous cell carcinoma. The CDR3 region has the DNA TGTGCTAGTGGTATTTCGCGGGAAGCTTTCTTT. This gives the protein CASGISREAFF. The complete variable domain, with remaining parts taken from reference TRBV12-5 and TRBJ1-1, reads DARVTQTPRHKVTEMGQEVTMRCQPILGHNTVFWYRQTMMQGLELLAYFRNRAPLDDSGMPKDRFSAEMPDATLATLKIQPSEPRDSAVYFCASGISREAFFGQGTRLTVV.